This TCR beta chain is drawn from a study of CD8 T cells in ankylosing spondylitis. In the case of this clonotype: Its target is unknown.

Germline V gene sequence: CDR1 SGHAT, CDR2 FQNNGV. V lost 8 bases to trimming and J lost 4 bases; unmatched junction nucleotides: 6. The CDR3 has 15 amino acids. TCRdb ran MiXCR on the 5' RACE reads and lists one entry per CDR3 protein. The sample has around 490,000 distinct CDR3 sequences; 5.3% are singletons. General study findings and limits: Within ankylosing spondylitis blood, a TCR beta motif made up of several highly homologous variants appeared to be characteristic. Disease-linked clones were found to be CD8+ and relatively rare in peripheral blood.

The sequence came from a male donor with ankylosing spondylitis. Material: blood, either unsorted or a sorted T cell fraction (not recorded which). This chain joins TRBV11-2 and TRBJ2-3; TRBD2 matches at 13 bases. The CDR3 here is CASRLAGGIADTQYF. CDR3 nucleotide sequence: TGTGCCAGCCGACTAGCGGGAGGAATAGCAGATACGCAGTATTTT. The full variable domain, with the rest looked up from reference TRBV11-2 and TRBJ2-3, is EAGVAQSPRYKIIEKRQSVAFWCNPISGHATLYWYQQILGQGPKLLIQFQNNGVVDDSQLPKDRFSAERLKGVDSTLKIQPAKLEDSAVYLCASRLAGGIADTQYFGPGTRLTVL.